This TCR beta chain was sequenced in a study of OX40 agonist ivuxolimab in advanced cancers. About the study: It was ivuxolimab, an agonistic anti-OX40 (CD134) antibody, that patients were treated with. People in dose escalation had one of these cancers: hepatocellular carcinoma, melanoma, renal cell or head and neck cancer. Intravenous ivuxolimab was administered to patients every 2 weeks at 0.01 to 10 mg/kg. Subjects had a mean age of around 60 years, with a range of about 23 to 85; roughly 80% were male.

TCRdb's table, derived via immunoSEQ multiplex PCR, lists solely in-frame clones and lacks some. The sample lists tens of thousands of clones, around nine tenths occurring once. CDR1 and CDR2 (germline): SGHAT, FQNNGV. The length of the CDR3 is 19 residues. J gave up 4 bases and V 4 bases, and 16 bases lay outside the gene matches. This chain joins TRBV11-2 and TRBJ2-5, with TRBD1 matching 12 bases. The sequence derives from an adult with an advanced solid tumor such as melanoma, head and neck, liver or kidney cancer. This material consisted of CD4+ or CD8+ T cells sorted from blood, taken in a trial of the OX40 agonist ivuxolimab. CDR3 amino acids: CASSSYPLPGQGAGETQYF. CDR3 bases: TGTGCCAGCAGCTCATACCCATTACCGGGACAGGGGGCGGGAGAGACCCAGTACTTC.